Sequencing of this T cell receptor (beta chain) was carried out in a study of shared clonotypes between healthy human individuals. Study overall: The donors, a couple of women and a few men, were aged 18 to 49.

Naive CD8 cells lacked CD45RO, underwent positive selection for CCR7 and left out terminally differentiated effector memory CD45RA+ cells. Only Caucasian adults living in Nashville, Tennessee served as donors. Clones were sequenced by immunoSEQ multiplex PCR, and TCRdb holds only the in-frame ones, with some missing. The table shows about 2 million clones, with about 94% occurring only once. The V and J ends lost 4 bases and 0 bases, in that order; junction bases with no gene match: 3. The CDR3 has 14 amino acids. CDR1 and CDR2 (germline): ENHRY, SYGVKD. In this sample, this clone turned up once. Its antigen is unknown. Study-wide points: Estimated richness was generally greater in naive than memory subsets. Blood was the sole source, and tissue repertoires probably differ.

The chain joins TRBV10-3 to TRBJ2-7; 7 positions match TRBD1. The TCR originated in a man aged 18 to 29 in good health. The source material was naive CD8+ T cells sorted from blood. CDR3 sequence (DNA): TGTGCCATCAGTGCCTGGGACAGCTCCTACGAGCAGTACTTC. Translation gives CAISAWDSSYEQYF.